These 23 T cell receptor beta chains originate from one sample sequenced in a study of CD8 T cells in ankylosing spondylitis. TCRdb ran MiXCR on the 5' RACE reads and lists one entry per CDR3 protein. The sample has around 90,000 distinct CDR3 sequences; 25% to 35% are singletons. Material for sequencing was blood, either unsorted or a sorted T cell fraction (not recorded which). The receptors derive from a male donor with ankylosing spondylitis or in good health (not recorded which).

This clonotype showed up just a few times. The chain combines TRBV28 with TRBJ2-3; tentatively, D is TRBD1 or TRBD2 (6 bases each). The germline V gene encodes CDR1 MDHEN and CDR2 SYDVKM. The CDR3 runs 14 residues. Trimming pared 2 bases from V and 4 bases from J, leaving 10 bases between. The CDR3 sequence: CASSLTGAADTQYF. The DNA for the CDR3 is TGTGCCAGCAGTTTAACGGGGGCGGCAGATACGCAGTATTTT.

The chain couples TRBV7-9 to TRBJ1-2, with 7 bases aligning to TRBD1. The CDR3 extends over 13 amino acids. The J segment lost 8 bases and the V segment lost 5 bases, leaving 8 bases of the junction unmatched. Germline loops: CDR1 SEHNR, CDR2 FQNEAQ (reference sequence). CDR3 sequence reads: CASSLGQSGGYTF. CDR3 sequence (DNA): TGTGCCAGCAGCCTGGGACAGTCTGGCGGCTACACCTTC. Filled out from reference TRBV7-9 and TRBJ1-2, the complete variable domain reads DTGVSQNPRHKITKRGQNVTFRCDPISEHNRLYWYRQTLGQGPEFLTYFQNEAQLEKSRLLSDRFSAERPKGSFSTLEIQRTEQGDSAMYLCASSLGQSGGYTFGSGTRLTVV.

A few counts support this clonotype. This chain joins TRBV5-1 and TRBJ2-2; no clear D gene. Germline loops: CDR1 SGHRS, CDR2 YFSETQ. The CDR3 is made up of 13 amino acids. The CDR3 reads CALADPNTGELFF. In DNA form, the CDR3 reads TGCGCGCTGGCGGACCCGAACACCGGGGAGCTGTTTTTT.

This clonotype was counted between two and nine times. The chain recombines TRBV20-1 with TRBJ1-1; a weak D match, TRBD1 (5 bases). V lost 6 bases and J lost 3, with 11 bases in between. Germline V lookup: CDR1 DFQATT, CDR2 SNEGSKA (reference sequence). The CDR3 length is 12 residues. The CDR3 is CSAMRDDTEAFF. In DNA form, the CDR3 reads TGCAGTGCCATGAGGGACGACACTGAAGCTTTCTTT.

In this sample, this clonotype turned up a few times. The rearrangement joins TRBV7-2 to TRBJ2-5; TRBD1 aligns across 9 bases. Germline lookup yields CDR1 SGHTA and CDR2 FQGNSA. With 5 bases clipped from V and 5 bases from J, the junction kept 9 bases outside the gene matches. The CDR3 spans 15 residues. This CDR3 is CASSLSGTGSETQYF. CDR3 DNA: TGTGCCAGCAGCCTCTCCGGGACAGGGAGCGAGACCCAGTACTTC.

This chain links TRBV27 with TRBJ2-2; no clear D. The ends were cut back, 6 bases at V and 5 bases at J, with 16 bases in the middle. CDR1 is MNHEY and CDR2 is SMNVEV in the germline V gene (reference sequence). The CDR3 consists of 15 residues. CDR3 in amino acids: CASSLVVGLTGELFF. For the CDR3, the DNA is TGTGCCAGCAGCCTCGTTGTGGGTTTGACCGGGGAGCTGTTTTTT.

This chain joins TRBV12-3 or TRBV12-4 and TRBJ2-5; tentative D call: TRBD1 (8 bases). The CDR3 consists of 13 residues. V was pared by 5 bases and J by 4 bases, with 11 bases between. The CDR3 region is CASSNRGGETQYF. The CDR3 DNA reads TGTGCCAGCAGTAACAGGGGGGGAGAGACCCAGTACTTC.

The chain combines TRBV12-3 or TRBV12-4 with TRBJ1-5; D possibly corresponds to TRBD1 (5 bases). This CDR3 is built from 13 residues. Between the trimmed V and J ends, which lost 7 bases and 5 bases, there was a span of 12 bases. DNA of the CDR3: TGTGCCAGCACCTCCACGGGGCATCAGCCCCAGCATTTT. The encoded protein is CASTSTGHQPQHF.

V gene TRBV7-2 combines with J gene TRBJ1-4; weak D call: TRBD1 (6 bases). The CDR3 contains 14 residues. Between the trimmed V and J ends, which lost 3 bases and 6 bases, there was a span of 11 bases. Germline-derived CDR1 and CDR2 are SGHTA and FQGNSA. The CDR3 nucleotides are TGTGCCAGCAGCTTCTACGGGGGCGATGAAAAACTGTTTTTT. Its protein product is CASSFYGGDEKLFF.

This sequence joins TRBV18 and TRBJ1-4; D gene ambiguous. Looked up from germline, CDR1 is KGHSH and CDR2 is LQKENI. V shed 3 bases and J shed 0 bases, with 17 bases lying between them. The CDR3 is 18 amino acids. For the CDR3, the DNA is TGTGCCAGCTCACCCCGAGGACTTGACCTTGCAACTAATGAAAAACTGTTTTTT. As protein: CASSPRGLDLATNEKLFF. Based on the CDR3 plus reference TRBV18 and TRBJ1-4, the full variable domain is NAGVMQNPRHLVRRRGQEARLRCSPMKGHSHVYWYRQLPEEGLKFMVYLQKENIIDESGMPKERFSAEFPKEGPSILRIQQVVRGDSAAYFCASSPRGLDLATNEKLFFGSGTQLSVL.

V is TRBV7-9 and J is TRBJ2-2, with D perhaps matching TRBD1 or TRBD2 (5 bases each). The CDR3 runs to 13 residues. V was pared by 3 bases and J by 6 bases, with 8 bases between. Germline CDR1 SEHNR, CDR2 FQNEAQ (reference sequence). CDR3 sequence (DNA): TGTGCCAGCAGCTTTATGGGGGCCGGGGAGCTGTTTTTT. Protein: CASSFMGAGELFF.

The CDR3 region has the DNA TGTGCCAGCAGCAGTAGTAGCGGGGGGGCTATGGATACGCAGTATTTT. This encodes CASSSSSGGAMDTQYF. The rearrangement joins TRBV7-2 to TRBJ2-3, with 11 bases aligning to TRBD2. Unmatched junction bases numbered 10, after V lost 5 bases and J lost 6 bases. Per the germline V gene, CDR1 is SGHTA and CDR2 is FQGNSA. The CDR3 length is 16 residues.

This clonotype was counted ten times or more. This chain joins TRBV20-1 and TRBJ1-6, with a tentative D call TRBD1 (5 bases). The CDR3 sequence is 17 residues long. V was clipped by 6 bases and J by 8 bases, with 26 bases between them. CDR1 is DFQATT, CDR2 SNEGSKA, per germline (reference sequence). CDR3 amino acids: CSATPPGPWLGDSPLHF. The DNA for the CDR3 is TGCAGTGCAACGCCACCGGGACCCTGGCTGGGAGATTCACCCCTCCACTTT.

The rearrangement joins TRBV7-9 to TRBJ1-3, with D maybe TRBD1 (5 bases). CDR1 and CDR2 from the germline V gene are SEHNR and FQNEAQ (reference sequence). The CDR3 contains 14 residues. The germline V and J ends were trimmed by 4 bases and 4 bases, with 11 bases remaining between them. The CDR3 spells CASSSGTGGNTIYF. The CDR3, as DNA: TGTGCCAGCAGCTCCGGGACGGGGGGAAACACCATATATTTT. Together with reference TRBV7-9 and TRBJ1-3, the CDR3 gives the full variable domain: DTGVSQNPRHKITKRGQNVTFRCDPISEHNRLYWYRQTLGQGPEFLTYFQNEAQLEKSRLLSDRFSAERPKGSFSTLEIQRTEQGDSAMYLCASSSGTGGNTIYFGEGSWLTVV.

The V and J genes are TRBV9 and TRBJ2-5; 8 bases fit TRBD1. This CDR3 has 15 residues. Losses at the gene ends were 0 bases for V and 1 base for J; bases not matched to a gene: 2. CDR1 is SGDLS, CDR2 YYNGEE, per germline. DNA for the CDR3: TGTGCCAGCAGCGTAGGGACAGGGATCCAAGAGACCCAGTACTTC. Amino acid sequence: CASSVGTGIQETQYF.

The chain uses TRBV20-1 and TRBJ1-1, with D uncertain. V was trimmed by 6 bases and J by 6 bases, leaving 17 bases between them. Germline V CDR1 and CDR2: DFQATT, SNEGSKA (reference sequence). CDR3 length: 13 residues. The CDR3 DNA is TGCAGTGCCTACGGGGTCGTGGACTCTGAAGCTTTCTTT. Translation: CSAYGVVDSEAFF.

CDR3 protein: CASSVDTSGSETQYF. Written as DNA, the CDR3 is TGTGCCAGCAGCGTAGATACTAGCGGGAGTGAGACCCAGTACTTC. The chain recombines TRBV9 with TRBJ2-5; 11 bases agree with TRBD2. The germline V gene has CDR1 SGDLS and CDR2 YYNGEE. This CDR3 region has 15 residues. Unmatched junction bases numbered 3, after V lost 0 bases and J lost 5 bases.

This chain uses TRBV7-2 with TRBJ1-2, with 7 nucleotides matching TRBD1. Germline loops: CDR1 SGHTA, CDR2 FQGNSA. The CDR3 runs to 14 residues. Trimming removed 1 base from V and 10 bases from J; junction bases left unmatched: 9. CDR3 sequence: CASSLEGTAGTYTF. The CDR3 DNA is TGTGCCAGCAGCTTAGAAGGGACAGCGGGGACCTACACCTTC.

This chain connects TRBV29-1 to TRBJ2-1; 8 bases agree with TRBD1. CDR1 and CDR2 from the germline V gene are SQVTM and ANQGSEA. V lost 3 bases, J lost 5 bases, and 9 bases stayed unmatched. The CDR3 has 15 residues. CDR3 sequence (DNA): TGCAGCGTTGACTATTTGTGGACAGGGAACAATGAGCAGTTCTTC. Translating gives CSVDYLWTGNNEQFF.

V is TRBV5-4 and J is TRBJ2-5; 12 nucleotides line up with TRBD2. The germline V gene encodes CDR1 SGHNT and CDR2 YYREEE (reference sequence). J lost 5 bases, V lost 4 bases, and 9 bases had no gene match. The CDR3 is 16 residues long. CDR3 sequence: CASSLRLAGAGETQYF. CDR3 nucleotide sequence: TGTGCCAGCAGCCTGAGACTAGCGGGAGCTGGCGAGACCCAGTACTTC.

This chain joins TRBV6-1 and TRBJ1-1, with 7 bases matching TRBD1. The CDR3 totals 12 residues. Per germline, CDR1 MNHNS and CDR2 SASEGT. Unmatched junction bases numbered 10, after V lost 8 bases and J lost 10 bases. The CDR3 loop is CASVTTRGVAFF. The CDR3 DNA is TGTGCCAGCGTCACTACCAGGGGGGTAGCTTTCTTT.

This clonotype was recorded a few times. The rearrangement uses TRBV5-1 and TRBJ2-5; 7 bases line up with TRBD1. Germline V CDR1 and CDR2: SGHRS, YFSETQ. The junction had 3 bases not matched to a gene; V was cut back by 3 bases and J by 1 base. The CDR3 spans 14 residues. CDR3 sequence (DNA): TGCGCCAGCAGCTGGGGGACAGCCCAAGAGACCCAGTACTTC. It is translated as CASSWGTAQETQYF. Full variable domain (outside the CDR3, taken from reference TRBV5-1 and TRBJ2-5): KAGVTQTPRYLIKTRGQQVTLSCSPISGHRSVSWYQQTPGQGLQFLFEYFSETQRNKGNFPGRFSGRQFSNSRSEMNVSTLELGDSALYLCASSWGTAQETQYFGPGTRLLVL.

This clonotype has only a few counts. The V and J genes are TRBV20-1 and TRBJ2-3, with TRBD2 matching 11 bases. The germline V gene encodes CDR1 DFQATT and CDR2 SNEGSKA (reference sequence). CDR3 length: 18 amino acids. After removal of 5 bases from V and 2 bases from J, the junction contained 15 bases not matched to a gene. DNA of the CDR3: TGCAGTGCTCGCTCTGGGACTAGCGGCTCGCCTATCACAGATACGCAGTATTTT. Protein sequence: CSARSGTSGSPITDTQYF.